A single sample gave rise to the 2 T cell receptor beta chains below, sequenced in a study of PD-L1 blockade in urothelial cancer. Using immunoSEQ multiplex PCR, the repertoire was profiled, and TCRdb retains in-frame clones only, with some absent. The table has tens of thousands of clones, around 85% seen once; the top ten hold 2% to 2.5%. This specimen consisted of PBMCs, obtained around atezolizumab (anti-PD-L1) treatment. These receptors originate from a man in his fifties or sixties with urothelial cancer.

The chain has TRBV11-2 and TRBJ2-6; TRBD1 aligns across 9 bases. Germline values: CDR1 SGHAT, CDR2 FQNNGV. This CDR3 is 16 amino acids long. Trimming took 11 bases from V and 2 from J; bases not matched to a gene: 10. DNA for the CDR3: TGTGCCTGTAGCAGGGACAGGGCTACTGGGGCCAACGTCCTGACTTTC. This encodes CACSRDRATGANVLTF.

As DNA, the CDR3 is TGTGCCAGTACCCGGACAGGGGCGTACAATGAGCAGTTCTTC. This sequence encodes CASTRTGAYNEQFF. This chain uses TRBV19 with TRBJ2-1, with 9 nucleotides matching TRBD1. V shed 7 bases and J 4 bases; nucleotides not matched to a gene: 5. The CDR3 is made up of 14 amino acids. In germline, CDR1 is LNHDA, CDR2 SQIVND (reference sequence).